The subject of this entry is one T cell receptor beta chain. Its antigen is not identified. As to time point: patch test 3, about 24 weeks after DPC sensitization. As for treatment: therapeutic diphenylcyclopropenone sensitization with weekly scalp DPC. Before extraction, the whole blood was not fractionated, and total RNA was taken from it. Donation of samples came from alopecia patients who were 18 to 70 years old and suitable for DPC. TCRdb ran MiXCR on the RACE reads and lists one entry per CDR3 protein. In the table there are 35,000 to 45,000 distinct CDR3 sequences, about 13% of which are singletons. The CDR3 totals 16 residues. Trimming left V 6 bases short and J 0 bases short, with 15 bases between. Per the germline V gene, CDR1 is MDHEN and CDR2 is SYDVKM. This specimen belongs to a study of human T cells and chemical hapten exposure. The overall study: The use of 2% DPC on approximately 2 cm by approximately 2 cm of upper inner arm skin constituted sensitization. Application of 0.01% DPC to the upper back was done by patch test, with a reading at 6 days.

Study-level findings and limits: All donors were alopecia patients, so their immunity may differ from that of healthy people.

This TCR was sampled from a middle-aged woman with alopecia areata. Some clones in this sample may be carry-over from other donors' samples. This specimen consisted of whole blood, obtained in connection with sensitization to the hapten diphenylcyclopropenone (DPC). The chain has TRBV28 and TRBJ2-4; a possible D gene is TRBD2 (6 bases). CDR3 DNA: TGTGCCAGCAGCCCCGCGGGGCCTCTAGCCAAAAACATTCAGTACTTC. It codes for CASSPAGPLAKNIQYF.